A single sample gave rise to the 24 T cell receptor beta chains below, sequenced in a study of T-cell memory formation after mild COVID-19. TCRdb used MiXCR to reprocess the 5' RACE reads, holding one entry per CDR3 protein. This table has some 280,000 distinct CDR3 sequences, roughly 16% appearing once. Sample: PBMCs or a T cell subset sorted from them (not recorded which). Receptor source: a man between 18 and 29 years old who had mild COVID-19 (a few samples of this study predate the infection). Cell type and time point are not known.

This clonotype was detected a few times. This chain joins TRBV4-3 and TRBJ2-5; 8 bases agree with TRBD2. The germline V gene has CDR1 LGHNA and CDR2 YSLEER. The CDR3 length is 17 residues. The V and J ends lost 0 bases and 2 bases, in that order; junction bases with no gene match: 8. The CDR3 spells CASSQEGSGGGQETQYF. The CDR3 DNA sequence: TGCGCCAGCAGCCAAGAGGGAAGCGGGGGAGGGCAAGAGACCCAGTACTTC.

The sample holds a few counts of this clonotype. The CDR3 DNA reads as TGTGCCAGCTGGGGCTCGGCCAAAAACATTCAGTACTTC. It encodes CASWGSAKNIQYF. This chain links TRBV11-2 with TRBJ2-4; D might be TRBD1 (5 bases). CDR1 is SGHAT, CDR2 FQNNGV, per germline. Trimming removed 8 bases at V and 1 base at J, with 9 bases between. CDR3 size: 13 residues.

The sample holds a few counts of this clonotype. The rearrangement joins TRBV6-5 to TRBJ2-2, with D possibly being TRBD2 (5 bases). The germline V gene encodes CDR1 MNHEY and CDR2 SVGAGI. CDR3 length: 13 residues. Trimming removed 6 bases from V and 4 bases from J, with 9 bases in between. The CDR3 sequence is CASSPGFTGELFF. DNA of the CDR3: TGTGCCAGCAGCCCGGGATTCACCGGGGAGCTGTTTTTT.

The chain uses TRBV7-9 and TRBJ2-7; D possibly matches TRBD1 or TRBD2 (5 bases each). V lost 4 bases and J lost 8, with 15 bases in between. CDR3 size: 13 residues. Germline V gene sequence: CDR1 SEHNR, CDR2 FQNEAQ (reference sequence). The CDR3 coding sequence is TGTGCCAGCAGCTCTCTCCGCGAGGGGAAGCAGTACTTC. Its translation: CASSSLREGKQYF.

This clonotype was observed a few times. CDR3 loop: CASSLVGIQETQYF. DNA of the CDR3: TGTGCCAGCAGCTTAGTTGGCATTCAAGAGACCCAGTACTTC. The V gene is TRBV7-2, the J gene TRBJ2-5; the D is unclear. The germline gives CDR1 SGHTA, CDR2 FQGNSA. V shed 1 base and J shed 2 bases, with 8 bases lying between them. This CDR3 is 14 amino acids long. Filled out from reference TRBV7-2 and TRBJ2-5, the complete variable domain reads GAGVSQSPSNKVTEKGKDVELRCDPISGHTALYWYRQSLGQGLEFLIYFQGNSAPDKSGLPSDRFSAERTGGSVSTLTIQRTQQEDSAVYLCASSLVGIQETQYFGPGTRLLVL.

This clonotype came up a few times. The chain combines TRBV4-1 with TRBJ1-1, with D unresolved. Germline values: CDR1 MGHRA, CDR2 YSYEKL. Deletions cut 4 bases from V and 1 base from J, with 10 bases between. There are 14 residues in the CDR3. The CDR3 reads CASSRTNTNTEAFF. The CDR3 DNA is TGCGCCAGCAGCCGCACGAATACGAACACTGAAGCTTTCTTT.

This clonotype was found a few times. V and J are TRBV6-4 and TRBJ2-3; D uncertain. The CDR3 is made up of 13 amino acids. Trimming pared 3 bases from V and 3 bases from J, leaving 7 bases between. Germline V lookup: CDR1 MRHNA, CDR2 SNTAGT. The CDR3 reads CASSDERTDTQYF. In DNA, the CDR3 is TGTGCCAGCAGTGATGAGAGGACAGATACGCAGTATTTT.

This clonotype has only a few counts. The chain uses TRBV10-3 and TRBJ2-5, with a tentative D call TRBD2 (6 bases). V lost 6 bases, J lost 2 bases, and 13 bases lay in between. This CDR3 region has 14 residues. The germline V gene has CDR1 ENHRY and CDR2 SYGVKD. The CDR3 DNA sequence: TGTGCCATCAGACGTCTAGCGAGTCAAGAGACCCAGTACTTC. This gives the protein CAIRRLASQETQYF.

V usage is TRBV28 and J usage is TRBJ1-5; D is unresolved. CDR3 length: 12 amino acids. V was cut by 11 bases and J by 3 bases, with 11 bases left in between. CDR1 is MDHEN, CDR2 SYDVKM, per germline. In nucleotides, the CDR3 is TGTGCCTACTCGGTGAACAATCAGCCCCAGCATTTT. Translation: CAYSVNNQPQHF.

V usage is TRBV20-1 and J usage is TRBJ2-4; D is ambiguous. The CDR3 runs to 14 residues. The germline gives CDR1 DFQATT, CDR2 SNEGSKA (reference sequence). V was cut by 4 bases and J by 0 bases, with 10 bases left in between. CDR3 sequence: CSAIPTLAKNIQYF. Written as DNA, the CDR3 is TGCAGTGCTATCCCCACATTAGCCAAAAACATTCAGTACTTC.

This clonotype was seen only a few times. The V call is TRBV2, the J call TRBJ2-5; D gene unclear. CDR3 size: 12 residues. Germline CDR1 is SNHLY and CDR2 is FYNNEI. Trimming cost V 2 bases and J 5 bases, with 6 bases left between them. DNA of the CDR3: TGTGCCAGCAGTGAAAGGCCCGAGACCCAGTACTTC. Protein: CASSERPETQYF.

This clonotype was seen a single time. The V gene is TRBV5-1, the J gene TRBJ1-2, with 7 bases identical to TRBD1. Germline CDR1 reads SGHRS; CDR2 reads YFSETQ. This CDR3 contains 12 residues. V was pared by 9 bases and J by 4 bases, with 6 bases of the junction left unmatched. The CDR3 is CANPGQSYGYTF. The DNA of the CDR3 is TGCGCCAACCCGGGACAGTCCTATGGCTACACCTTC.

The chain uses TRBV27 and TRBJ2-7; D might be TRBD1 (6 bases). The germline V and J ends were trimmed by 4 bases and 1 base, with 8 bases remaining between them. CDR3 length equals 13 residues. The germline V gene has CDR1 MNHEY and CDR2 SMNVEV (reference sequence). The CDR3 region is CASSYQGSYEQYF. The CDR3 bases are TGTGCCAGCAGTTACCAGGGGTCCTACGAGCAGTACTTC.

This sequence joins TRBV6-5 and TRBJ1-1; D is unresolved. The CDR3 is 14 amino acids. Germline CDR1 reads MNHEY; CDR2 reads SVGAGI. V was pared by 0 bases and J by 3 bases, with 8 bases between. Here the CDR3 DNA reads TGTGCCAGCAGTTACTCTCCCGGGTACACTGAAGCTTTCTTT. It codes for CASSYSPGYTEAFF.

V gene TRBV6-1 combines with J gene TRBJ2-6, with D unresolved. The CDR3 sequence is 15 residues long. The germline CDR1 and CDR2 sequences are MNHNS and SASEGT. V was cut by 4 bases and J by 2 bases, with 9 bases left in between. CDR3 residues: CASSVSDTGANVLTF. CDR3 in DNA: TGTGCCAGCAGTGTCAGCGATACTGGGGCCAACGTCCTGACTTTC.

This clonotype was detected ten times or more. V and J are TRBV7-9 and TRBJ2-3, with 8 bases matching TRBD2. The CDR3 is 17 amino acids. The germline V gene encodes CDR1 SEHNR and CDR2 FQNEAQ (reference sequence). J gave up 2 bases and V 4 bases, and 11 bases lay outside the gene matches. The CDR3 DNA sequence: TGTGCCAGCAGCTCGACACGAGCGGGGGCCTCCACAGATACGCAGTATTTT. Its translation: CASSSTRAGASTDTQYF.

The chain recombines TRBV29-1 with TRBJ2-7; D call uncertain. The CDR3 length is 13 residues. Germline V gene data show CDR1 as SQVTM and CDR2 as ANQGSEA. Trimming took 0 bases from V and 3 from J, leaving 9 bases between them. The DNA of the CDR3 is TGCAGCGTTGAAGATCCCAGTAGCTACGAGCAGTACGTC. It encodes CSVEDPSSYEQYV.

V and J are TRBV27 and TRBJ2-1; TRBD2 matches 9 bases. Germline values: CDR1 MNHEY, CDR2 SMNVEV (reference sequence). Germline trimming cut 10 bases from V and 9 bases from J; bases unmatched to any gene: 13. This CDR3 has 14 amino acids. CDR3 amino acids: CAISPGLALTEQFF. CDR3 in DNA: TGTGCCATTTCCCCGGGACTAGCATTGACTGAGCAGTTCTTC.

The CDR3 DNA reads as TGTGCCAGCAGCAAAGGCGCTAGCCTCCCCCATGAGCAGTTCTTC. This encodes CASSKGASLPHEQFF. This chain uses TRBV21-1 with TRBJ2-1; the D segment call TRBD2 is taken from the table without a DNA check. TRBV21-1 is listed as a pseudogene. This CDR3 region has 15 residues.

This clonotype was found a few times. This rearrangement joins TRBV20-1 to TRBJ1-1; 7 bases are a match to TRBD1. With V trimmed by 6 bases and J by 5 bases, 9 bases remained unmatched. The CDR3 totals 13 residues. Germline CDR1 DFQATT, CDR2 SNEGSKA (reference sequence). The CDR3 DNA reads TGCAGTGCAATAGACAGGGTGGGTACTGAAGCTTTCTTT. This encodes CSAIDRVGTEAFF.

The table lists this clonotype with a few counts. The chain recombines TRBV20-1 with TRBJ2-5; no clear D. The V and J ends lost 7 bases and 0 bases respectively, with 3 bases between them. Germline V lookup: CDR1 DFQATT, CDR2 SNEGSKA (reference sequence). CDR3 length equals 10 residues. Here the CDR3 DNA reads TGCAGTGGAGACCAAGAGACCCAGTACTTC. This sequence encodes CSGDQETQYF.

The V gene is TRBV5-4, the J gene TRBJ2-1; the D call may be TRBD1 or TRBD2 (5 bases each). The CDR3 contains 12 residues. V was clipped by 9 bases and J by 10 bases, with 17 bases between them. In germline, CDR1 is SGHNT, CDR2 YYREEE (reference sequence). This CDR3 reads CAIGAVVGEQFF. CDR3 DNA: TGTGCCATCGGGGCGGTCGTCGGGGAGCAGTTCTTC.

The J gene is TRBJ2-1, the V gene TRBV5-1; D unresolved. Trimming pared 3 bases from V and 0 bases from J, leaving 10 bases between. Germline CDR1 is SGHRS and CDR2 is YFSETQ. CDR3 length equals 15 residues. The CDR3 loop is CASSSQASSYNEQFF. Here the CDR3 DNA reads TGCGCCAGCAGCTCCCAGGCTAGCTCCTACAATGAGCAGTTCTTC.

The CDR3 DNA is TGTGCCAGCAGGCCCTCCCCACTAGCGGGGGACCCTCGGGGGCAGTTCTTC. It specifies CASRPSPLAGDPRGQFF. V is TRBV2 and J is TRBJ2-1; 11 nucleotides agree with TRBD2. CDR1 is SNHLY and CDR2 is FYNNEI in the germline V gene. This CDR3 is built from 17 residues. V shed 6 bases and J 12 bases; nucleotides not matched to a gene: 19. The full variable domain, with the rest looked up from reference TRBV2 and TRBJ2-1, is EPEVTQTPSHQVTQMGQEVILRCVPISNHLYFYWYRQILGQKVEFLVSFYNNEISEKSEIFDDQFSVERPDGSNFTLKIRSTKLEDSAMYFCASRPSPLAGDPRGQFFGPGTRLTVL.